This T cell receptor beta chain derives from a study of T cell responses to AZD1222 COVID-19 vaccine. Some clones are missing from TCRdb's copy, which holds only in-frame ones; the method was immunoSEQ multiplex PCR. This table has under 150,000 clones, approximately 82% appearing once. Germline-derived CDR1 and CDR2 are MDHEN and SYDVKM. V gave up 4 bases and J gave up 5 bases; unmatched junction bases: 10. This CDR3 is built from 15 residues. As to this clone: No antigen is known for it.

Study-wide findings and caveats: The study found vaccine-associated CD4 TCRs spanning spike, dominant at 160-218 and 743-854. White British donors predominated, females outnumbered males, and clonal diversity was possibly underestimated. Repertoires were collected only later (after the peak T cell response had occurred).

Sample: peripheral blood, taken 28 days after the second AZD1222 dose. The chain is built from TRBV28 and TRBJ1-2; 7 bases agree with TRBD1. This clonotype originated in an adult who received the AZD1222 COVID-19 vaccine. CDR3 bases: TGTGCCAGCAGTTCACAGGGGCGGGATAATTATGGCTACACCTTC. Amino acid sequence: CASSSQGRDNYGYTF.